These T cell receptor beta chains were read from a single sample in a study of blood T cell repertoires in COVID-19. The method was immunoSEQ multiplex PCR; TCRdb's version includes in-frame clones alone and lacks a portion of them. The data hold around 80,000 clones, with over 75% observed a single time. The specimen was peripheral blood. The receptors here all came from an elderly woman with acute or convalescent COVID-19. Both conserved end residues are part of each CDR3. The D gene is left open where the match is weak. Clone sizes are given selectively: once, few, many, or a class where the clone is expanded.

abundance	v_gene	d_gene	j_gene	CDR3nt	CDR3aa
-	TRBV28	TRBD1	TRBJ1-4	TGTGCCAGCAGTTTAGGGGAGATGACAGGGAGGCGTGAAAAACTGTTTTTT	CASSLGEMTGRREKLFF
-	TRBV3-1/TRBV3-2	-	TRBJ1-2	TGTGCCAGCAGCCAAGCCGGGGGTACAGCTAACTATGGCTACACCTTC	CASSQAGGTANYGYTF
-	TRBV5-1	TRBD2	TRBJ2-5	TGCGCCAGCAGCTACGTAGCGGCGGGGGGGGAGACCCAGTACTTC	CASSYVAAGGETQYF
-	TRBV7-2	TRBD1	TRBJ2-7	TGTGCCAGCAGCATTGACAGGGGATGGTACGAGCAGTACTTC	CASSIDRGWYEQYF
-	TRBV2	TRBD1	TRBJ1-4	TGTGCCAGCAGGGGGAGACAGGGTAATGAAAAACTGTTTTTT	CASRGRQGNEKLFF
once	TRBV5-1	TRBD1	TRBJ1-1	TGCGCCAGCAGCTCGGGACAGGCAAACGCTGAAGCTTTCTTT	CASSSGQANAEAFF
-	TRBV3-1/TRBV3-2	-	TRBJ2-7	TGTGCCAGCAGCCAAAGAGGGGGAGGGGCAACCTACGAGCAGTACTTC	CASSQRGGGATYEQYF
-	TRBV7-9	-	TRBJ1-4	TGTGCCAGCAGCCCTACGGAGGGGATTAATGAAAAACTGTTTTTT	CASSPTEGINEKLFF
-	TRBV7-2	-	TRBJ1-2	TGTGCCAGCAGCTTAGCAGGGGGCTATGGCTACACCTTC	CASSLAGGYGYTF
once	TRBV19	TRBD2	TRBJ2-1	TGTGCCAGTAGTCCCCTTTTGGATGGCGGGGGGTACTACAATGAGCAGTTCTTC	CASSPLLDGGGYYNEQFF
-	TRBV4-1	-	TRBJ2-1	TGCGCCAGCAGCCCCAGTTTTGCGAACACACAGGATGAGCAGTTCTTC	CASSPSFANTQDEQFF
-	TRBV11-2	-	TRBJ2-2	TGTGCCAGCAGCCGACAGAACACCGGGGAGCTGTTTTTT	CASSRQNTGELFF
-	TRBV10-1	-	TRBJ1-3	TGCGCCAGCTCGGCGGGGCCTGGAAACACCATATATTTT	CASSAGPGNTIYF
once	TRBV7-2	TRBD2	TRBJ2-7	TGTGCCAGCAGCTTAGCGGGCGGGGGGGCGGTCGAGCAGTACTTC	CASSLAGGGAVEQYF
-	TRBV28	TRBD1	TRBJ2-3	TGTGCCAGCAGCCGGGACAGTAGCACAGATACGCAGTATTTT	CASSRDSSTDTQYF
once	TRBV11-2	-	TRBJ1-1	TGTGCCAGCAGCCAAGGCACCGGAGGCACTGAAGCTTTCTTT	CASSQGTGGTEAFF
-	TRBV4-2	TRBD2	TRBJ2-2	TGTGCCAGCAGCCAAGATCTTTTAAGCGGGAGGGCCAGAGGCGGGGAGCTGTTTTTT	CASSQDLLSGRARGGELFF
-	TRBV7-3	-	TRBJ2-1	TGTGCCAGCAGCTTGACAGCATACAATGAGCAGTTCTTC	CASSLTAYNEQFF